This record looks at one TCR beta chain sequence and its context. Antigen specificity is unknown. Treatment noted: approximately 9-day PBMC culture with coronavirus spike peptide pools or control peptides (ViraFEST assay). The ViraFEST method relied on peptide pools to expand antigen-specific T cells, followed by TCR sequencing. This entry comes from a study of vaccination and CD4 T cells after COVID-19. For the study at large: Spike peptides, overlapping and drawn from SARS-CoV-2, HCoV-NL63, HCoV-OC43 and HCoV-229E, were used to stimulate cells.

This CDR3 has 14 amino acids. Trimming pared 1 base from V and 8 bases from J, leaving 14 bases between. Germline V gene data show CDR1 as SGHDN and CDR2 as FVKESK. An Oncomine TCR Beta short-read assay was used to sequence the DNA from cultured CD4+ T cells. TCRdb re-called the PCR reads with MiXCR, one entry per CDR3 protein. Of 15,000 to 25,000 distinct CDR3 sequences listed, roughly three fifths were seen once; the top ten hold around 17%. This TCR came from a human donor who had recovered from COVID-19. This rearrangement joins TRBV14 to TRBJ1-2; TRBD1 might be the D (6 bases). Sequencing was carried out using CD4+ T cells from blood, cultured in vitro. CDR3 DNA sequence: TGTGCCAGCAGCCAAGGAGGACAGCTGGGAGGCTACACCTTC. Translated, it gives CASSQGGQLGGYTF. The full variable domain, rest sourced from reference TRBV14 and TRBJ1-2, is EAGVTQFPSHSVIEKGQTVTLRCDPISGHDNLYWYRRVMGKEIKFLLHFVKESKQDESGMPNNRFLAERTGGTYSTLKVQPAELEDSGVYFCASSQGGQLGGYTFGSGTRLTVV.